This TCR beta chain was recorded in a study of blood T cell repertoires in COVID-19. Overall study: The United States, Italy and Spain supplied acute and convalescent COVID-19 samples. T cells, B-cell-depleted T cells, or PBMCs supplied cDNA or gDNA.

In the study's own analysis: Counts of nucleated cells, estimated from reference gene primer amplification, were obtained. Method: immunoSEQ multiplex PCR; TCRdb's copy keeps in-frame clones and lacks some. V, J and clone size are taken as reported in that table, and D and trimming were inferred from the DNA itself. Here the sample spans 60,000 to 75,000 clones, over 75% being singletons. Germline V gene data show CDR1 as SGHTA and CDR2 as FQGNSA. The CDR3 has 16 residues. V lost 1 base and J 4 bases, leaving 16 bases between the germline ends. The receptor comes from a human donor in a cohort sampled during active COVID-19. This rearrangement joins TRBV7-2 to TRBJ2-5; D not resolved. Sequencing was performed on peripheral blood. The CDR3 sequence: CASSLVRSAVRETQYF. The CDR3 nucleotides read TGTGCCAGCAGCTTAGTGCGGTCCGCGGTTCGAGAGACCCAGTACTTC.